This is a list of T cell receptor beta chains from one sample in a study of blood T cells in healthy people across ages. MiXCR, run by TCRdb on the 5' RACE reads, gives a single entry per CDR3 protein. This repertoire shows 1.8 million or so distinct CDR3 sequences, about 39% found once; its top ten account for roughly 24%. Sequencing was performed on blood. These receptors were taken from a human donor in good health. Both conserved end residues are part of each CDR3. D genes are given only for firm matches. Clone size is given for some rows only: seen once, a few or many times, or a class if the clone is expanded.

D: TRBD2
length: 14
V: TRBV20-1
size: NA
J: TRBJ2-5
DNA: TGCAGTGCTACCAGACTAGCGGGACAAGAGACCCAGTACTTC
CDR3: CSATRLAGQETQYF

D: NA
length: 14
V: TRBV12-3/TRBV12-4
size: NA
J: TRBJ1-5
DNA: TGTGCCAGCAGCTACGACAGTAGCAATCAGCCCCAGCATTTT
CDR3: CASSYDSSNQPQHF

D: NA
length: 15
V: TRBV7-2
size: NA
J: TRBJ2-6
DNA: TGTGCCAGCAGCGAACAGTTCACTGGGGCCAACGTCCTGACTTTC
CDR3: CASSEQFTGANVLTF

D: NA
length: 15
V: TRBV28
size: NA
J: TRBJ2-3
DNA: TGTGCCAGCAGTTTCATCAGGGAAGGAACAGATACGCAGTATTTT
CDR3: CASSFIREGTDTQYF

D: NA
length: 14
V: TRBV29-1
size: NA
J: TRBJ1-1
DNA: TGCAGCGTGGAAGGACAGCTTCGGCTCACTGAAGCTTTCTTT
CDR3: CSVEGQLRLTEAFF

D: TRBD1
length: 15
V: TRBV14
size: few
J: TRBJ1-2
DNA: TGTGCCAGCAGCCAAGAGGGACAGGGGGTCCATGGCTACACCTTC
CDR3: CASSQEGQGVHGYTF

D: NA
length: 16
V: TRBV2
size: NA
J: TRBJ2-1
DNA: TGTGCCAGCAGTGAGACTTGGGCAGGACTTCGTAATGAGCAGTTCTTC
CDR3: CASSETWAGLRNEQFF

D: NA
length: 17
V: TRBV4-3
size: NA
J: TRBJ1-2
DNA: TGCGCCAGCAGCCAAGATATGGGAGGGGTGGTGATGGGAGGCTACACCTTC
CDR3: CASSQDMGGVVMGGYTF

D: NA
length: 15
V: TRBV9
size: NA
J: TRBJ2-3
DNA: TGTGCCAGCAGCGTAGAGGCGGGGGCAGCAGATACGCAGTATTTT
CDR3: CASSVEAGAADTQYF

D: NA
length: 12
V: TRBV12-3/TRBV12-4
size: NA
J: TRBJ1-1
DNA: TGTGCCAGCACTGGAGGGGGGACTGAAGCTTTCTTT
CDR3: CASTGGGTEAFF

D: TRBD1
length: 15
V: TRBV7-8
size: few
J: TRBJ2-1
DNA: TGTGCCAGCAGCATGAACAGGGGCCTCTACAATGAGCAGTTCTTC
CDR3: CASSMNRGLYNEQFF

D: NA
length: 15
V: TRBV30
size: NA
J: TRBJ2-2
DNA: TGTGCCTGGAGCCATCCTGGGGCGGGAACCGGGGAGCTGTTTTTT
CDR3: CAWSHPGAGTGELFF

D: NA
length: 14
V: TRBV7-9
size: NA
J: TRBJ2-1
DNA: TGTGCCAGCAGCGCCCTCCGGGAAACCAATGAGCAGTTCTTC
CDR3: CASSALRETNEQFF

D: NA
length: 15
V: TRBV5-1
size: NA
J: TRBJ2-7
DNA: TGCGCCAGCAGCCTCAGACTCGACACCCTACACGAGCAGTACTTC
CDR3: CASSLRLDTLHEQYF

D: TRBD1
length: 16
V: TRBV6-6
size: few
J: TRBJ1-2
DNA: TGTGCCAGCAGTTACGCCGGGACAGGCGAAATCTATGGCTACACCTTC
CDR3: CASSYAGTGEIYGYTF

D: NA
length: 15
V: TRBV6-5
size: NA
J: TRBJ2-7
DNA: TGTGCCAGCAGTTATTTCGGGACCGCGGGCTACGAGCAGTACTTC
CDR3: CASSYFGTAGYEQYF

D: NA
length: 13
V: TRBV9
size: NA
J: TRBJ1-1
DNA: TGTGCCAGCAGCGTAGATGTGGACACTGAAGCTTTCTTT
CDR3: CASSVDVDTEAFF

D: TRBD1
length: 15
V: TRBV12-3/TRBV12-4
size: NA
J: TRBJ2-3
DNA: TGTGCCAGCACCAACCCGGGACAGGGGACAGATACGCAGTATTTT
CDR3: CASTNPGQGTDTQYF

D: TRBD1
length: 14
V: TRBV29-1
size: few
J: TRBJ2-1
DNA: TGCAGCGTTGCGAGGACAGGCTCCTACAATGAGCAGTTCTTC
CDR3: CSVARTGSYNEQFF

D: NA
length: 15
V: TRBV2
size: few
J: TRBJ1-2
DNA: TGTGCCAGCAGCGCCCAGGGAAATACTAACTATGGCTACACCTTC
CDR3: CASSAQGNTNYGYTF